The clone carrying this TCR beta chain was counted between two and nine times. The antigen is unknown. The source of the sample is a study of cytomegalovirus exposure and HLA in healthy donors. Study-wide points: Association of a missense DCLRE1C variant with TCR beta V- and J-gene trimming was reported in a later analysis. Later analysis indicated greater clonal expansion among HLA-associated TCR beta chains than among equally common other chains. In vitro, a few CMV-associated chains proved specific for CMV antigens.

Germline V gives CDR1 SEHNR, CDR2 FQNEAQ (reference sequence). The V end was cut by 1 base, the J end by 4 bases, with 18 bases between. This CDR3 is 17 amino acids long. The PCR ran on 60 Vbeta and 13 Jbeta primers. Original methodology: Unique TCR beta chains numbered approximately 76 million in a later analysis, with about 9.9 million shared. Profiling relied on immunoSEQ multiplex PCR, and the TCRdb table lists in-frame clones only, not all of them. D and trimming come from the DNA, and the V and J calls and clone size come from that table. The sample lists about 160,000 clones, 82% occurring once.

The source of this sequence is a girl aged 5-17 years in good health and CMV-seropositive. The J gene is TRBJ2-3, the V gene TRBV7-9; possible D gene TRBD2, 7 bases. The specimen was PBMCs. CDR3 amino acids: CASSLGVRGLVSDTQYF. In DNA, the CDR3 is TGTGCCAGCAGCTTAGGAGTGCGGGGGCTCGTTTCAGATACGCAGTATTTT.